This T cell receptor beta chain derives from a study of blood T cell repertoires in COVID-19. This clone was detected only a few times. As originally analysed: From reference gene primer amplification, estimates of nucleated cell counts were derived. Assay used: immunoSEQ multiplex PCR; TCRdb lists only in-frame clones, some missing. That table supplies the V and J calls and clone size; D and trimming were determined from the DNA. The sample lists under 200,000 clones; over 60% were seen once. The CDR3 extends over 14 amino acids. The chain joins TRBV7-5 to TRBJ2-3; the table calls TRBD2, which could not be checked here. TRBV7-5 is reported as a pseudogene. Sequenced input: peripheral blood. The receptor was derived from a woman older than 75 with acute or convalescent COVID-19. CDR3 sequence reads: CARSPGLNTDTQYF. For the CDR3, the DNA is TGTGCCAGAAGCCCGGGACTAAACACAGATACGCAGTATTTT.